This T cell receptor (beta chain) was recovered during a study of OX40 agonist ivuxolimab in advanced cancers. On the study more broadly: Aged roughly 23 to 79 with a mean of approximately 60 years, they were about 83% male.

This table comes from immunoSEQ multiplex PCR, and its TCRdb copy is limited to in-frame clones, with some not included. The table shows more than 45,000 clones, with roughly four fifths occurring only once. Germline values: CDR1 SGHTA, CDR2 FQGNSA. The CDR3 totals 15 residues. V lost 5 bases and J 8 bases, leaving 18 bases between the germline ends. The clonotype comes from an adult with an advanced solid tumor such as melanoma, head and neck, liver or kidney cancer. This sequence joins TRBV7-2 and TRBJ2-2, with D perhaps given as TRBD1 or TRBD2 (5 bases each). The specimen was CD4+ or CD8+ T cells sorted from blood, collected in a trial of the OX40 agonist ivuxolimab. CDR3 in DNA: TGTGCCAGCAGCCCGGGGACCTTCGATAAGGGGGAGCTGTTTTTT. This codes for CASSPGTFDKGELFF.